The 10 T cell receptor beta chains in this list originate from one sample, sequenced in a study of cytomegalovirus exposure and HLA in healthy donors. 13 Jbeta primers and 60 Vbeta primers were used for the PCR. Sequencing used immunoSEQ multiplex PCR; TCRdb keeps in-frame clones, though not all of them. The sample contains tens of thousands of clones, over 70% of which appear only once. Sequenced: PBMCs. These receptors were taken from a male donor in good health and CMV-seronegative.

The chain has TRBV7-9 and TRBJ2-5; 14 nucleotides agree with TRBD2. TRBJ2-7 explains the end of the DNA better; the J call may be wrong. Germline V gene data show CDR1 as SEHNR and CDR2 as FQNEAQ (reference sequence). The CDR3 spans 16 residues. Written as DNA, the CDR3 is TGTGCCAGCAGCTTAGGGACTAGCGGGAGGACCCACGAGCAGTACTTC. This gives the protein CASSLGTSGRTHEQYF.

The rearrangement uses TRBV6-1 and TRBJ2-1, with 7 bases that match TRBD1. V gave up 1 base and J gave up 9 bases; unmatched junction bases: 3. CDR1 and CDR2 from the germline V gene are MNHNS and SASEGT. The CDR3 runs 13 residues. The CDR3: CASSEDRGGEQFF. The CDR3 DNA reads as TGTGCCAGCAGTGAAGACAGGGGCGGTGAGCAGTTCTTC.

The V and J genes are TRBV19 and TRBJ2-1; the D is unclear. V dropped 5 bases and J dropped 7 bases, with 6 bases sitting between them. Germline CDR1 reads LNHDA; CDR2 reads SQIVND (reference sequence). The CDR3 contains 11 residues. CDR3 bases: TGTGCCAGTAGTGTTATAAATGAGCAGTTCTTC. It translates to CASSVINEQFF.

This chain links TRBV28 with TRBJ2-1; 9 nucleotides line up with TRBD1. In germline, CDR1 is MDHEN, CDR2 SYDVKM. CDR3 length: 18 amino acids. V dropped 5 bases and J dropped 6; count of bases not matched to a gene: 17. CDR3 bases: TGTGCCAGCAGTCTATTGGGGACAGGGAAACGTGGCTCCAATGAGCAGTTCTTC. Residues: CASSLLGTGKRGSNEQFF.

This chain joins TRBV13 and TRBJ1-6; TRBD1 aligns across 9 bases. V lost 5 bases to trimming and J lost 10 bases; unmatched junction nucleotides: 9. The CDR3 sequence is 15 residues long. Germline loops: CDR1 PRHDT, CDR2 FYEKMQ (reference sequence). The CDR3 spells CASSARDRVGSPLHF. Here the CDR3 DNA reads TGTGCCAGCAGCGCCAGGGACAGGGTAGGCTCACCCCTCCACTTT.

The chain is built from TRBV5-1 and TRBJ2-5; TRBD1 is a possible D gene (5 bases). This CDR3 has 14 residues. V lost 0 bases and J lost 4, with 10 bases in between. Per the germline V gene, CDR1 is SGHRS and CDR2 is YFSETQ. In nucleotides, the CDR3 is TGCGCCAGCAGCTTGGTGGTGCAGGGAGAGACCCAGTACTTC. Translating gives CASSLVVQGETQYF.

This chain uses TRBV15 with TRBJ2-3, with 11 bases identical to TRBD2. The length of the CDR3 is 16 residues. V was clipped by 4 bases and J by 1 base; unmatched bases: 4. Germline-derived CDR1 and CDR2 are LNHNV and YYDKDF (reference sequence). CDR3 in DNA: TGTGCCACCAGCAACCTAGCGGGAGGCCGCACAGATACGCAGTATTTT. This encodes CATSNLAGGRTDTQYF.

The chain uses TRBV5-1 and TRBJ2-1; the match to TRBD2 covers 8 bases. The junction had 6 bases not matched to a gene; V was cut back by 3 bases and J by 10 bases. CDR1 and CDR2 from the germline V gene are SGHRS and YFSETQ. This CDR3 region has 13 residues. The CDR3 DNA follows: TGCGCCAGCAGCTCGCAACTAGCGGAAGAGCAGTTCTTC. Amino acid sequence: CASSSQLAEEQFF.

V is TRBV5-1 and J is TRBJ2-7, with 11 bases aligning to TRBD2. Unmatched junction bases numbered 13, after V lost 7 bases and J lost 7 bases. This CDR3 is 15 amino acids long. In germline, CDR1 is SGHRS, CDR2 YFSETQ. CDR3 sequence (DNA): TGCGCCAGCGCCCCTCCCCTAGCGGGAGGTACAGAGCAGTACTTC. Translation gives CASAPPLAGGTEQYF.

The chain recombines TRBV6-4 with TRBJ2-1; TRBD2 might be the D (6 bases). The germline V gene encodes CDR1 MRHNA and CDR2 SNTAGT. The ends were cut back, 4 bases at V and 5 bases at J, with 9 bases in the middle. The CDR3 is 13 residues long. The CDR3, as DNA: TGTGCCAGCAGTGTTCGGGAGAACAATGAGCAGTTCTTC. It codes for CASSVRENNEQFF.